Below, 10 T cell receptor beta chains from the same sample are listed, as sequenced in a study of shared clonotypes between healthy human individuals. The assay was immunoSEQ multiplex PCR, and TCRdb's table has in-frame clones only and misses some. The table lists about 2.5 million clones, around 93% of them singletons. Material: naive CD4+ T cells from PBMCs. Described subset: CD45RA+ positively selected. Every receptor here comes from a young man in good health. Some clones in this sample may be carry-over from other donors' samples.

The chain uses TRBV27 and TRBJ1-1; maybe TRBD1 (6 bases). Trimming removed 5 bases at V and 4 bases at J, with 14 bases between. CDR1 and CDR2 (germline): MNHEY, SMNVEV (reference sequence). This CDR3 has 14 amino acids. The CDR3 loop is CASSRGTFVTEAFF. The CDR3 nucleotides read TGTGCCAGCAGTAGAGGGACATTTGTCACTGAAGCTTTCTTT.

The CDR3 region has the DNA TGTGCCAGCAGTATTACCGGGACAGGAGGGGGTCAGCCCCAGCATTTT. Translated, it gives CASSITGTGGGQPQHF. The chain couples TRBV2 to TRBJ1-5; 8 positions agree with TRBD1. The CDR3 spans 16 residues. Germline loops: CDR1 SNHLY, CDR2 FYNNEI. Germline trimming cut 5 bases from V and 6 bases from J; bases unmatched to any gene: 12.

CDR3 DNA sequence: TGTGCCAGCAGCGTAGGACAGGAGGTTGCCTACGAGCAGTACTTC. As protein: CASSVGQEVAYEQYF. The genes are TRBV9 and TRBJ2-7, with D maybe TRBD1 (6 bases). V was clipped by 0 bases and J by 2 bases, with 12 bases between them. The CDR3 contains 15 residues. Germline V CDR1 and CDR2: SGDLS, YYNGEE. Supplemented by reference TRBV9 and TRBJ2-7, the full variable domain reads DSGVTQTPKHLITATGQRVTLRCSPRSGDLSVYWYQQSLDQGLQFLIQYYNGEERAKGNILERFSAQQFPDLHSELNLSSLELGDSALYFCASSVGQEVAYEQYFGPGTRLTVT.

This clone was observed a single time. The chain joins TRBV7-9 to TRBJ1-5; D is undetermined. Trimming cost V 2 bases and J 4 bases, with 6 bases left between them. The CDR3 has 13 amino acids. Germline CDR1 is SEHNR and CDR2 is FQNEAQ (reference sequence). The CDR3 nucleotides are TGTGCCAGCAGCTTAAGAGAAAATCAGCCCCAGCATTTT. It encodes CASSLRENQPQHF. The variable domain in full, with the rest retrieved from reference TRBV7-9 and TRBJ1-5, is DTGVSQNPRHKITKRGQNVTFRCDPISEHNRLYWYRQTLGQGPEFLTYFQNEAQLEKSRLLSDRFSAERPKGSFSTLEIQRTEQGDSAMYLCASSLRENQPQHFGDGTRLSIL.

The V call is TRBV9, the J call TRBJ2-1; 7 positions agree with TRBD2. The CDR3 runs 19 residues. V lost 3 bases to trimming and J lost 3 bases; unmatched junction nucleotides: 18. Germline V lookup: CDR1 SGDLS, CDR2 YYNGEE. The CDR3 is CASSDSRGGRVPNYNEQFF. The CDR3, as DNA: TGTGCCAGCAGCGACTCGCGGGGTGGGAGGGTCCCTAACTACAATGAGCAGTTCTTC.

CDR3 in DNA: TGTGCCAGCAGTTTGTGGGGTAGCGGGAGGTCGAGCTCCTACAATGAGCAGTTCTTC. This sequence encodes CASSLWGSGRSSSYNEQFF. J is TRBJ2-1 and V is TRBV28; 10 bases line up with TRBD2. This CDR3 is 19 amino acids long. After removal of 3 bases from V and 0 bases from J, the junction contained 11 bases not matched to a gene. The germline gives CDR1 MDHEN, CDR2 SYDVKM.

Worth noting for this clone: Other DNA sequences from this sample encode an identical CDR3 as well. The chain recombines TRBV6-5 with TRBJ1-1; the D gene is possibly TRBD1 (5 bases). The germline V gene has CDR1 MNHEY and CDR2 SVGAGI. The V gene lost 2 bases and the J gene lost 8 bases, with 15 bases spanning the gap. The CDR3 runs to 14 residues. CDR3 loop: CASSYPGGNNEAFF. For the CDR3, the DNA is TGTGCCAGCAGTTACCCCGGGGGAAACAACGAAGCTTTCTTT.

The rearrangement links TRBV6-5 to TRBJ1-2, with D maybe TRBD1 (5 bases). The CDR3 covers 16 residues. Trimming removed 4 bases from V and 2 bases from J, with 17 bases in between. Germline lookup yields CDR1 MNHEY and CDR2 SVGAGI. The CDR3 loop reads CASSSNSGAANYGYTF. CDR3 coding DNA: TGTGCCAGCAGTTCAAACTCCGGGGCAGCAAACTATGGCTACACCTTC.

For the CDR3, the DNA is TGCGCCAGCAGCCTAGGCAGGGGTTCGGCCACCGGGGAGCTGTTTTTT. Protein product: CASSLGRGSATGELFF. This chain uses TRBV5-1 with TRBJ2-2, with TRBD1 as a possible D gene (6 bases). V was cut by 4 bases and J by 4 bases, with 17 bases left in between. Per germline, CDR1 SGHRS and CDR2 YFSETQ. This CDR3 is 16 amino acids long.

J is TRBJ1-1 and V is TRBV28, with D possibly TRBD1 on 5 matching bases. CDR3 length: 14 residues. The germline V gene encodes CDR1 MDHEN and CDR2 SYDVKM. Trimming removed 5 bases from V and 6 bases from J, with 16 bases in between. CDR3 nucleotides: TGTGCCAGCAGTCTAAGCCGGTCGGGGGCTGAAGCTTTCTTT. Protein: CASSLSRSGAEAFF.